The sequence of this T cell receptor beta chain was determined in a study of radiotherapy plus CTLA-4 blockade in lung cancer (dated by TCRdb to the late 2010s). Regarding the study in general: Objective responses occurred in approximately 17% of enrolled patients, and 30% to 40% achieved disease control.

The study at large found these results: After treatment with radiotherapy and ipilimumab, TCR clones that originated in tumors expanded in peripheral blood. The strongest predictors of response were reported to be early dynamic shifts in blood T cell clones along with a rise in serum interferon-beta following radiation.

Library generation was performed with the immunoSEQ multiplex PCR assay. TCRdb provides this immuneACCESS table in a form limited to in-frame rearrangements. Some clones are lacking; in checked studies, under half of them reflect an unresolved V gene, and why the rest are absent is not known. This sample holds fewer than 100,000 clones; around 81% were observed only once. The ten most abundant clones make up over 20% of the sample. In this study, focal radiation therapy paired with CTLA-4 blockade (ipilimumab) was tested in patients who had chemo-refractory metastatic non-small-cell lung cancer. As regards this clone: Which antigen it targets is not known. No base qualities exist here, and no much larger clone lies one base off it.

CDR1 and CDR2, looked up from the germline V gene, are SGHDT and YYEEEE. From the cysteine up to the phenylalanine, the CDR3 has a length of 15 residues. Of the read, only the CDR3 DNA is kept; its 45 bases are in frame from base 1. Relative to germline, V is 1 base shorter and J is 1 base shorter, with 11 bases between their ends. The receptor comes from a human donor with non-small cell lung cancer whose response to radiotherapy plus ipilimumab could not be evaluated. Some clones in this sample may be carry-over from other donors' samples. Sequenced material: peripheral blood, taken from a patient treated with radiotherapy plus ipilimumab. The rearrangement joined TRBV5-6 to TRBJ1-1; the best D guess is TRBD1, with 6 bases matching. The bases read TGTGCCAGCAGCTTGCAGGGGTCGGCGAACACTGAAGCTTTCTTT. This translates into CASSLQGSANTEAFF.